These 22 T cell receptor beta chains originate from one sample sequenced in a study of immune reconstitution after stem cell transplant in scleroderma. A single record per CDR3 protein comes from TCRdb applying MiXCR to the RT-PCR reads. The sample yields 1,500 to 2,000 distinct CDR3 sequences, roughly an eighth seen once. This sample was taken before or after autologous hematopoietic stem cell transplantation (not recorded which). The receptors come from a female donor with systemic sclerosis.

By sample share, this clonotype is medium-sized. The CDR3 reads CASSESGAYGYTF. The CDR3 bases are TGCGCCAGCAGCGAATCAGGGGCCTATGGCTACACCTTC. The V gene is TRBV5-1, the J gene TRBJ1-2, with D perhaps TRBD1 (6 bases). Germline V gives CDR1 SGHRS, CDR2 YFSETQ. Trimming took off 4 bases at V and 4 bases at J, with 11 bases between the two ends. CDR3 size: 13 residues.

This clonotype is labeled medium-sized. The chain carries TRBV9 and TRBJ1-1, with unresolved D. Germline V gene lookup returns CDR1 SGDLS and CDR2 YYNGEE. The CDR3 covers 13 residues. Trimming took off 5 bases at V and 3 bases at J, with 11 bases between the two ends. CDR3 protein: CASSPTQDTEAFF. The CDR3 nucleotides are TGTGCCAGCAGTCCAACTCAGGACACTGAAGCTTTCTTT.

This rearrangement joins TRBV20-1 to TRBJ1-5; TRBD1 is a possible D gene (5 bases). The CDR3 is 15 residues long. CDR1 and CDR2 (germline): DFQATT, SNEGSKA (reference sequence). V was clipped by 1 base and J by 4 bases, with 14 bases between them. CDR3 sequence reads: CSARAPGRQNQPQHF. CDR3 bases: TGCAGTGCTAGAGCCCCGGGACGTCAAAATCAGCCCCAGCATTTT.

By share, this clonotype ranks as medium-sized. This chain uses TRBV30 with TRBJ1-2; D uncertain. The CDR3 sequence is 11 residues long. Trimming pared 1 base from V and 4 bases from J, leaving 4 bases between. Germline V gene lookup returns CDR1 GTSNPN and CDR2 SVGIG (reference sequence). CDR3 sequence (DNA): TGTGCCTGGAGTGAAGCCTATGGCTACACCTTC. This translates into CAWSEAYGYTF.

The chain has TRBV20-1 and TRBJ2-3, with D maybe TRBD1 (6 bases). V dropped 3 bases and J dropped 6 bases, with 16 bases sitting between them. The germline V gene has CDR1 DFQATT and CDR2 SNEGSKA (reference sequence). CDR3 length: 14 amino acids. The CDR3 DNA follows: TGCAGTGCTAGTTGGGGGCCGGGGATGGATACGCAGTATTTT. Protein: CSASWGPGMDTQYF.

In its sample, this clonotype ranks as medium-sized. This rearrangement joins TRBV24-1 to TRBJ2-3, with 8 nucleotides matching TRBD1. The CDR3 length is 13 residues. J lost 4 bases, V lost 10 bases, and 6 bases had no gene match. Germline V gives CDR1 KGHDR, CDR2 SFDVKD. CDR3 in DNA: TGTGCCACTGGACAGGGAAGCGCAGATACGCAGTATTTT. The encoded protein is CATGQGSADTQYF.

This clonotype is judged medium-sized. The chain uses TRBV5-5 and TRBJ1-2; tentative D call: TRBD1 (5 bases). CDR1 is SGHKS and CDR2 is YYEKEE in the germline V gene (reference sequence). This CDR3 is 13 amino acids long. The V end was cut by 1 base, the J end by 4 bases, with 8 bases between. CDR3 bases: TGTGCCAGCAGCTTGTCAGGGTCCTATGGCTACACCTTC. It translates to CASSLSGSYGYTF.

In this sample, this clonotype is medium-sized. V gene TRBV10-3 combines with J gene TRBJ2-2, with 8 bases fitting TRBD2. There are 14 residues in the CDR3. Per germline, CDR1 ENHRY and CDR2 SYGVKD. Losses at the gene ends were 7 bases for V and 7 bases for J; bases not matched to a gene: 8. This CDR3 is CAITERGSNGELFF. The CDR3 region has the DNA TGTGCCATCACGGAGCGGGGGAGTAACGGGGAGCTGTTTTTT.

This clonotype was observed a few times. V gene TRBV5-1 combines with J gene TRBJ1-1, with a tentative D call TRBD1 (6 bases). This CDR3 comprises 15 residues. Trimming removed 4 bases at V and 1 base at J, with 14 bases between. Germline assignment: CDR1 SGHRS and CDR2 YFSETQ. The CDR3 spells CASSPREGGNTEAFF. The CDR3 nucleotides are TGCGCCAGCAGCCCCCGGGAGGGGGGGAACACTGAAGCTTTCTTT.

This clonotype is termed medium-sized. The chain joins TRBV20-1 to TRBJ2-7; TRBD1 matches 7 bases. Germline trimming cut 5 bases from V and 3 bases from J; bases unmatched to any gene: 7. Germline loops: CDR1 DFQATT, CDR2 SNEGSKA (reference sequence). This CDR3 contains 13 residues. The CDR3: CSAPQTGIYEQYF. CDR3 bases: TGCAGTGCTCCCCAGACAGGGATCTACGAGCAGTACTTC.

The chain combines TRBV5-1 with TRBJ2-7; a weak D match, TRBD1 (6 bases). There are 16 residues in the CDR3. In germline, CDR1 is SGHRS, CDR2 YFSETQ. Trimming shortened V by 0 bases and J by 5 bases, and 18 bases separated the two germline ends. CDR3 amino acids: CASSLGTTGHVDEQYF. CDR3 sequence (DNA): TGCGCCAGCAGCTTGGGTACCACAGGGCACGTCGACGAGCAGTACTTC.

This sequence joins TRBV7-8 and TRBJ2-5; D unclear. The CDR3 spans 11 residues. Trimming left V 1 base short and J 7 bases short, with 4 bases between. Germline V gene data show CDR1 as SGHVS and CDR2 as FQNEAQ. The CDR3 is CASSLGGTQYF. DNA for the CDR3: TGTGCCAGCAGCTTAGGGGGGACCCAGTACTTC. The entire variable domain, with the rest obtained from reference TRBV7-8 and TRBJ2-5, is as follows: GAGVSQSPRYKVAKRGQDVALRCDPISGHVSLFWYQQALGQGPEFLTYFQNEAQLDKSGLPSDRFFAERPEGSVSTLKIQRTQQEDSAVYLCASSLGGTQYFGPGTRLLVL.

This clonotype is large. The chain uses TRBV20-1 and TRBJ1-5, with TRBD1 as a possible D gene (6 bases). Germline V CDR1 and CDR2: DFQATT, SNEGSKA (reference sequence). The CDR3 loop spans 14 amino acids. V shed 3 bases and J shed 3 bases, with 12 bases lying between them. CDR3 DNA sequence: TGCAGTGCTAGGACAGGACAGTCCAATCAGCCCCAGCATTTT. This translates into CSARTGQSNQPQHF.

This clonotype was found a few times. The rearrangement uses TRBV27 and TRBJ2-4; 10 bases match TRBD1. J was trimmed by 3 bases and V by 5 bases; bases with no gene match: 7. The CDR3 runs 16 residues. CDR1 is MNHEY, CDR2 SMNVEV, per germline (reference sequence). This chain's CDR3 is CASSLGTGDRKNIQYF. Here the CDR3 DNA reads TGTGCCAGCAGTCTAGGGACAGGGGACCGCAAAAACATTCAGTACTTC.

CDR3 amino acids: CSVEPTSGGADTQYF. Written as DNA, the CDR3 is TGCAGCGTTGAGCCTACTAGCGGGGGGGCAGATACGCAGTATTTT. The chain uses TRBV29-1 and TRBJ2-3; 13 bases agree with TRBD2. The germline V gene encodes CDR1 SQVTM and CDR2 ANQGSEA. The CDR3 covers 15 residues. J gave up 4 bases and V 3 bases, and 4 bases lay outside the gene matches.

The sample holds a few counts of this clonotype. This sequence joins TRBV3-1 and TRBJ1-5; D uncertain. This CDR3 contains 15 residues. V lost 0 bases to trimming and J lost 3 bases, with 9 bases between them. Germline CDR1 is LGHDT and CDR2 is YNNKEL (reference sequence). The CDR3 spells CASSQEVGINQPQHF. The CDR3 DNA reads as TGTGCCAGCAGCCAAGAAGTAGGGATCAATCAGCCCCAGCATTTT.

This chain uses TRBV29-1 with TRBJ1-5, with D perhaps matching TRBD1 (5 bases). Germline CDR1 is SQVTM and CDR2 is ANQGSEA. The CDR3 covers 14 residues. The V and J ends lost 5 bases and 2 bases respectively, with 13 bases between them. The CDR3 bases are TGCAGCGTTAACCAGGGTTCCGGCAATCAGCCCCAGCATTTT. Its translation is CSVNQGSGNQPQHF.

This clonotype was seen a handful of times. The chain joins TRBV7-9 to TRBJ1-1; TRBD1 is a possible D gene (5 bases). The CDR3 is 13 residues long. V was pared by 5 bases and J by 5 bases, with 12 bases between. Germline assignment: CDR1 SEHNR and CDR2 FQNEAQ (reference sequence). The CDR3 region is CASSPTEGTEAFF. As DNA, the CDR3 is TGTGCCAGCAGCCCCACAGAGGGGACTGAAGCTTTCTTT.

V is TRBV6-1 and J is TRBJ2-1; 7 nucleotides line up with TRBD1. With V trimmed by 6 bases and J by 4 bases, 6 bases remained unmatched. The CDR3 covers 14 residues. Looked up from germline, CDR1 is MNHNS and CDR2 is SASEGT. DNA for the CDR3: TGTGCCAGCAGGGAACCGGGACAGTACAATGAGCAGTTCTTC. Protein sequence: CASREPGQYNEQFF.

By sample share, this clonotype is medium-sized (0.01 to 0.1%). This chain uses TRBV29-1 with TRBJ1-2; TRBD1 agrees at 8 bases. Germline values: CDR1 SQVTM, CDR2 ANQGSEA. After removal of 6 bases from V and 4 bases from J, the junction contained 4 bases not matched to a gene. The CDR3 extends over 12 amino acids. The CDR3 sequence is CSVDREIYGYTF. CDR3 DNA: TGCAGCGTGGACAGGGAGATCTATGGCTACACCTTC.

The genes are TRBV7-3 and TRBJ2-1, with 14 bases aligning to TRBD2. CDR1 is SGHTA, CDR2 FQGTGA, per germline. The CDR3 length is 18 residues. J gave up 6 bases and V 2 bases, and 9 bases lay outside the gene matches. The CDR3 reads CASSLVGTSGSNGNEQFF. In DNA form, the CDR3 reads TGTGCCAGCAGCTTAGTTGGGACTAGCGGGAGTAATGGCAATGAGCAGTTCTTC.

This clonotype is medium-sized (0.01 to 0.1%). J is TRBJ1-1 and V is TRBV5-1, with a weak D call TRBD1 (5 bases). The CDR3 is made up of 12 amino acids. Trimming pared 4 bases from V and 7 bases from J, leaving 11 bases between. CDR1 SGHRS and CDR2 YFSETQ come from the germline V gene. CDR3 protein: CASSAGTHEAFF. CDR3 DNA sequence: TGCGCCAGCAGCGCGGGGACGCATGAAGCTTTCTTT.